These 17 T cell receptor beta chains were all obtained from the same sample, sequenced in a study of blood T cells in healthy people across ages (dated by TCRdb to 2015 to 2017). The receptor library was made with 5' RACE. This sample was sequenced with an Illumina HiSeq 2500. A second PCR of about 7 to 12 cycles was run with a J-beta primer mix and a sample-barcoded 5' primer. The raw public data were reprocessed by TCRdb itself: fastp quality trimming at Q25, MiXCR clonotype calling, in-frame beta chains only. Here each entry gathers all rows of one CDR3 protein and keeps the most common genes and DNA. In this sample the table shows hundreds of thousands of distinct CDR3 sequences, less than 35% of which occur a single time. Approximately 14% of the sample is taken by the ten largest. Source material: blood. The receptors originated from a woman of 80 years or more in good health.

This chain links TRBV6-1 with TRBJ1-1; D is undetermined. Germline values: CDR1 MNHNS, CDR2 SASEGT. This CDR3 is 9 amino acids long. Trimming removed 8 bases from V and 7 bases from J, with 5 bases in between. The CDR3 region is CASGIEAFF. The CDR3 nucleotides read TGTGCCAGCGGAATTGAAGCTTTCTTT.

The table lists this clonotype with a few counts. V and J are TRBV19 and TRBJ2-3; the D gene is possibly TRBD2 (6 bases). V was cut by 1 base and J by 2 bases, with 10 bases left in between. Germline V gene data show CDR1 as LNHDA and CDR2 as SQIVND (reference sequence). This CDR3 has 15 amino acids. The CDR3 nucleotides read TGTGCCAGTAGTATAGGCGGCGGGATCACAGATACGCAGTATTTT. It encodes CASSIGGGITDTQYF. Variable domain in full (rest from reference TRBV19 and TRBJ2-3): DGGITQSPKYLFRKEGQNVTLSCEQNLNHDAMYWYRQDPGQGLRLIYYSQIVNDFQKGDIAEGYSVSREKKESFPLTVTSAQKNPTAFYLCASSIGGGITDTQYFGPGTRLTVL.

This clonotype has at least ten counts. The chain is built from TRBV4-2 and TRBJ1-1; D gene ambiguous. Germline CDR1 LGHNA, CDR2 YNFKEQ. V was cut by 0 bases and J by 3 bases, with 5 bases left in between. The CDR3 extends over 13 amino acids. CDR3 amino acids: CASSQEVDTEAFF. The CDR3 DNA sequence: TGTGCCAGCAGCCAAGAAGTCGACACTGAAGCTTTCTTT.

In its sample, this clonotype was seen many times. J is TRBJ1-5 and V is TRBV29-1; tentative D call: TRBD1 (5 bases). V lost 0 bases and J lost 9, with 6 bases in between. This CDR3 spans 11 amino acids. CDR1 is SQVTM, CDR2 ANQGSEA, per germline. The CDR3 region is CSVEDGGPQHF. DNA for the CDR3: TGCAGCGTTGAAGATGGGGGGCCCCAGCATTTT.

The V and J genes are TRBV20-1 and TRBJ1-1, with a weak D call TRBD1 (6 bases). Trimming stripped 3 bases from V and 4 bases from J, with 18 bases between. The CDR3 has 15 residues. Germline lookup yields CDR1 DFQATT and CDR2 SNEGSKA (reference sequence). CDR3 coding DNA: TGCAGTGCTAGCCCGTTTGCAGGGGAGGGCACTGAAGCTTTCTTT. Translated, it gives CSASPFAGEGTEAFF.

The chain carries TRBV5-1 and TRBJ2-5, with 8 bases fitting TRBD2. V was clipped by 4 bases and J by 5 bases; unmatched bases: 10. CDR1 is SGHRS and CDR2 is YFSETQ in the germline V gene. This CDR3 has 15 amino acids. The CDR3 protein is CASSGAGGPSETQYF. CDR3 in DNA: TGCGCCAGCAGCGGGGCGGGGGGCCCTTCGGAGACCCAGTACTTC.

In this sample, this clonotype turned up a few times. The chain uses TRBV20-1 and TRBJ1-5; D not certain. V lost 5 bases and J lost 2, with 13 bases in between. This CDR3 has 14 amino acids. Per the germline V gene, CDR1 is DFQATT and CDR2 is SNEGSKA (reference sequence). The CDR3 region is CSAFEGSGNQPQHF. The CDR3 nucleotides read TGCAGTGCTTTTGAGGGCTCCGGCAATCAGCCCCAGCATTTT.

V is TRBV7-2 and J is TRBJ2-2; D is unresolved. CDR1 is SGHTA, CDR2 FQGNSA, per germline. The CDR3 covers 15 residues. The V end lost 1 base, the J end lost 1 base, and 7 bases lay between the germline ends. The chain's CDR3 is CASSLVRKNTGELFF. In DNA form, the CDR3 reads TGTGCCAGCAGCTTAGTCAGGAAGAACACCGGGGAGCTGTTTTTT.

Only a few counts were recorded for this clonotype. A clone one base away is much larger, so this may be a read error. The chain has TRBV10-3 and TRBJ2-4, with 13 bases matching TRBD2. TRBJ2-7 explains the end of the DNA better; the J call may be wrong. CDR3 size: 16 residues. The germline gives CDR1 ENHRY, CDR2 SYGVKD. The chain's CDR3 is CAISELPGLAGNEQYF. CDR3 bases: TGTGCCATCAGTGAGCTACCGGGACTAGCGGGGAACGAGCAGTACTTC.

At least ten counts were recorded for this clonotype. The chain employs TRBV12-3 or TRBV12-4 and TRBJ1-1; TRBD1 is a possible D gene (5 bases). The CDR3 is made up of 13 amino acids. Trimming pared 3 bases from V and 6 bases from J, leaving 11 bases between. The CDR3 is CASSLGGVAEAFF. The CDR3 DNA reads as TGTGCCAGCAGTTTGGGAGGGGTGGCTGAAGCTTTCTTT.

This clonotype was picked up many times. The chain links TRBV15 to TRBJ1-1; D call uncertain. V was trimmed by 4 bases and J by 1 base, leaving 4 bases between them. The CDR3 extends over 12 amino acids. Germline CDR1 LNHNV, CDR2 YYDKDF (reference sequence). The chain's CDR3 is CATSTGNTEAFF. Here the CDR3 DNA reads TGTGCCACCAGCACAGGGAACACTGAAGCTTTCTTT.

This clonotype was detected many times. The chain recombines TRBV7-2 with TRBJ2-2, with TRBD1 as a possible D gene (5 bases). Between the trimmed V and J ends, which lost 5 bases and 0 bases, there was a span of 10 bases. CDR1 is SGHTA, CDR2 FQGNSA, per germline. This CDR3 is 15 amino acids long. The CDR3 here is CASSPGNANTGELFF. CDR3 nucleotides: TGTGCCAGCAGCCCAGGGAACGCGAACACCGGGGAGCTGTTTTTT. The full variable domain, in which reference TRBV7-2 and TRBJ2-2 provide the parts outside the CDR3, is GAGVSQSPSNKVTEKGKDVELRCDPISGHTALYWYRQSLGQGLEFLIYFQGNSAPDKSGLPSDRFSAERTGGSVSTLTIQRTQQEDSAVYLCASSPGNANTGELFFGEGSRLTVL.

This clonotype has at least ten counts. CDR3 in DNA: TGTGCCAGCAGGGGAAAAGTATTAGGGGGCAGGCATCAGCCCCAGCATTTT. Residues: CASRGKVLGGRHQPQHF. The genes are TRBV28 and TRBJ1-5; 7 bases line up with TRBD1. V dropped 6 bases and J dropped 5; count of bases not matched to a gene: 16. There are 17 residues in the CDR3. Germline V gene sequence: CDR1 MDHEN, CDR2 SYDVKM. The whole variable domain, filled in from reference TRBV28 and TRBJ1-5, reads DVKVTQSSRYLVKRTGEKVFLECVQDMDHENMFWYRQDPGLGLRLIYFSYDVKMKEKGDIPEGYSVSREKKERFSLILESASTNQTSMYLCASRGKVLGGRHQPQHFGDGTRLSIL.

The V gene is TRBV9, the J gene TRBJ1-1, with TRBD1 matching 7 bases. The CDR3 has 15 amino acids. CDR1 and CDR2 from the germline V gene are SGDLS and YYNGEE. After removal of 3 bases from V and 5 bases from J, the junction contained 10 bases not matched to a gene. As DNA, the CDR3 is TGTGCCAGCAGCGCCCGACAGGGTCATGGGACTGAAGCTTTCTTT. It yields the protein CASSARQGHGTEAFF. The whole variable domain, remainder taken from reference TRBV9 and TRBJ1-1, is DSGVTQTPKHLITATGQRVTLRCSPRSGDLSVYWYQQSLDQGLQFLIQYYNGEERAKGNILERFSAQQFPDLHSELNLSSLELGDSALYFCASSARQGHGTEAFFGQGTRLTVV.

This chain joins TRBV7-2 and TRBJ1-1; no clear D. Germline V gene data show CDR1 as SGHTA and CDR2 as FQGNSA. Trimming took 8 bases from V and 5 from J, leaving 9 bases between them. This CDR3 has 11 amino acids. The CDR3 region has the DNA TGTGCCAGCGGCGTCGGGACTGAAGCTTTCTTT. This codes for CASGVGTEAFF.

V is TRBV5-1 and J is TRBJ2-2, with D possibly matching TRBD2 (6 bases). The CDR3 runs 15 residues. V was shortened by 5 bases and J by 0 bases, with 11 bases between the two germline ends. Germline V lookup: CDR1 SGHRS, CDR2 YFSETQ. The CDR3 DNA sequence: TGCGCCAGCAGTCCCCGACTAGCGAACACCGGGGAGCTGTTTTTT. Amino acid sequence: CASSPRLANTGELFF.

This clonotype was seen more than once but under ten times. J is TRBJ1-4 and V is TRBV9; D remains ambiguous. V lost 1 base and J lost 8, with 12 bases in between. The CDR3 spans 14 residues. Germline lookup yields CDR1 SGDLS and CDR2 YYNGEE. CDR3 nucleotide sequence: TGTGCCAGCAGCGTAATGAGGTTGTGGGAAAAACTGTTTTTT. Translated, it gives CASSVMRLWEKLFF.